The present TCR beta chain was sequenced within a study of blood T cell repertoires in COVID-19 (TCRdb year 2020). In terms of the full investigation: Samples covering the acute and convalescent phases of COVID-19 were provided by collaborators in the United States, Italy and Spain. The prospective study material was composed of cDNA or gDNA derived from T cells, B-cell-depleted T cells, or PBMCs. Subjects who had been exposed to COVID-19, were actively infected with it, or had recovered from it provided the deeply sampled blood TCRbeta repertoires that made up the dataset. The repertoires were made available in a free public database intended to serve as a resource for research on the immune response to SARS-CoV-2. The samples were drawn from the first 160 participants of the ongoing ImmuneRACE study and from 950 to 1,500 subjects provided by 6 global collaborators. The sample metadata nearly always contained a de-identified subject ID, COVID-19 status, age in years and sex. Where HLA class I and class II types were available, the types were taken from metadata supplied by the sample provider, not from assay-based typing.

In the prospective study, participants were about 18 to 95 years old, resided in about two dozen geographic areas of the United States, and were enrolled through a virtual design. Cohort assignment in the prospective study relied on participant-reported clinical history from a screening survey and a study questionnaire. Recovered participants in ImmuneRACE Cohort 3 were defined as having two consecutive negative NP/OP PCR tests, clearance from a healthcare professional, or resolution of symptoms. Each participant in the prospective study had whole blood, serum and a nasopharyngeal or oropharyngeal swab collected by mobile phlebotomists. Prospective study participants could optionally give additional blood draws and questionnaires over an approximately 2-month period. Prospective study blood samples were shipped either frozen or at room temperature before DNA extraction. TCRbeta CDR3 regions were amplified from genomic DNA by means of the immunoSEQ Assay, a bias-controlled multiplex PCR. Processing in the source paper ran as follows. Within the assay, amplification of reference gene primers was used to estimate how many nucleated cells each sample contained. To quantify the absolute abundance of each unique TCRbeta CDR3 rearrangement, sequence reads were collapsed and filtered. For each sample, productive Simpson clonality was calculated as the square root of Simpson's diversity index across productive rearrangements. TCRdb retrieved this table from immuneACCESS and kept in-frame rearrangements only. Not all clones are present; in checked studies, unresolved V genes account for under half, and no reason is known for the remainder. The V and J calls and clone size come from that table; D and trimming were worked out from the DNA. For this sample there are 450,000 to 600,000 clones; roughly nine tenths appear just once. Together, the top ten hold roughly 0.7% of the sample.

The CDR3 measures 15 amino acids from cysteine to phenylalanine. The entry retains the CDR3 DNA only, 45 bases that are in frame from base 1. V is pruned by 2 bases and J by 0 bases, leaving 4 bases of the junction without a gene match. Via the germline V gene, CDR1 is SGHRS and CDR2 YFSETQ. Points on this clone: Its binding antigen is unknown. No base qualities exist here, and no much larger clone lies one base off it.

Overall study outcomes, separate from this receptor: Clinical and demographic metadata were provided uncurated, with the amount varying by source and participant.

The chain links TRBV5-1 with TRBJ1-1, with 7 junctional bases fitting TRBD1. The sequence came from a woman aged 18-29 years who had recovered from COVID-19. The sequencing input was PBMCs or T cells enriched from blood (not recorded which). The CDR3 region has the sequence CASSFGQGVNTEAFF. The nucleotides read TGCGCCAGCAGCTTTGGGCAGGGGGTGAACACTGAAGCTTTCTTT.